This T cell receptor (beta chain) came from a study of blood T cell repertoires in COVID-19. Study summary: Recovery meant two consecutive negative NP/OP PCR tests, professional clearance, or resolved symptoms. The samples span acute and convalescent COVID-19 from the United States, Italy and Spain. PBMCs, B-cell-depleted T cells, or T cells provided the cDNA or gDNA that made up the material.

CDR3 length equals 13 residues. With V trimmed by 7 bases and J by 3 bases, 5 bases remained unmatched. Per the germline V gene, CDR1 is MDHEN and CDR2 is SYDVKM. Participant reports of clinical history set cohort assignment. Only in-frame clones appear in the TCRdb table, and some are missing; sequencing was by immunoSEQ multiplex PCR. This sample has 200,000 or so clones; roughly 84% occur once, and the top ten carry approximately 7.2%. The chain recombines TRBV28 with TRBJ2-7; the match to TRBD2 covers 8 bases. The sequenced sample was PBMCs or T cells enriched from blood (not recorded which). This TCR came from a young man in a cohort exposed to, infected with or recovered from COVID-19 (not recorded which). The CDR3 here is CASKGSGDYEQYF. CDR3 nucleotides: TGTGCCAGCAAGGGTAGCGGGGACTACGAGCAGTACTTC.